The T cell receptor (beta chain) under discussion was sequenced for a study of STAT3 mutations in large granular lymphocyte leukemia. Findings of the study overall: In T-cell large granular lymphocyte leukemia, about half of patients showed multiple immunodominant subclonotypes.

Notes on this clone: Its specificity is not known.

Generated by immunoSEQ multiplex PCR, the TCRdb table keeps only in-frame clones and is missing some. The repertoire includes 10,000 to 15,000 clones, roughly nine tenths of them detected once, and approximately 35% sits in the top ten. Trimming took 4 bases from V and 6 from J, leaving 16 bases between them. This CDR3 comprises 14 residues. The germline V gene encodes CDR1 SGHNT and CDR2 YYREEE (reference sequence). The sample comprised peripheral blood mononuclear cells. This receptor was identified in a man aged 35-49 years with T-cell large granular lymphocyte leukemia. Some clones in this sample may be carry-over from other donors' samples. The rearrangement joins TRBV5-4 to TRBJ1-2, with a tentative D call TRBD1 (5 bases). The CDR3 bases are TGTGCCAGCAGCCTTGGGGGTTTTTATAATGGCTACACCTTC. Its protein product is CASSLGGFYNGYTF.